This TCR beta chain was identified during a study of post-analysis software for immune sequencing data. For the study at large: Secondary progressive, relapsing-remitting and progressive-relapsing multiple sclerosis were among the included disease courses. Regarding the study as a whole: Samples prepared in the same batch strongly co-clustered by F measure. TRBV segments more frequent in patients than in controls numbered five and included TRBV5-6, TRBV5-1 and TRBV20-1. In multiple sclerosis, normalized Chao1 diversity was significantly below that of controls.

Prepared libraries of TCR beta cDNA carried unique molecular identifiers. TCRdb re-analysed the PCR reads in MiXCR, keeping a single row per CDR3 protein. The sample records roughly 400,000 distinct CDR3 sequences, approximately 42% being singletons. V dropped 0 bases and J dropped 9; count of bases not matched to a gene: 3. This CDR3 comprises 15 residues. The germline V gene encodes CDR1 MNHEY and CDR2 SVGAGI. Points on this clonotype: The antigen remains unidentified.

The receptor comes from a girl aged 2 to 9 with multiple sclerosis. The chain combines TRBV6-5 with TRBJ1-6; 9 bases map to TRBD1. Sequences were obtained from blood. CDR3 DNA sequence: TGTGCCAGCAGTTACTCTGGACAGGGGTCTTCACCCCTCCACTTT. The encoded protein is CASSYSGQGSSPLHF.